The text below deals with one T cell receptor (beta chain). The sample originates from a study of blood T cell repertoires in COVID-19. Study as a whole: Researchers got acute and convalescent COVID-19 samples from the United States, Italy and Spain. In each case, the material was cDNA or gDNA derived from T cells, B-cell-depleted T cells, or PBMCs.

CDR1 is GTSNPN, CDR2 SVGIG, per germline (reference sequence). The CDR3 has 17 residues. Trimming took 2 bases from V and 4 from J, leaving 24 bases between them. The authors' processing: Reference gene primer amplification yielded estimated nucleated cell counts. Profiling relied on immunoSEQ multiplex PCR, and the TCRdb table lists in-frame clones only, not all of them. The DNA gave D and trimming, while V, J and clone size come from that table. The sample contains 100,000 to 140,000 clones, approximately 81% of which appear only once. The chain has TRBV30 and TRBJ2-7; a weak D match, TRBD1 (6 bases). Sequenced: peripheral blood. The sequence came from a human donor in a cohort sampled during active COVID-19. CDR3 amino acids: CAWSPPDSFPAKYEQYF. The CDR3 bases are TGTGCCTGGAGTCCACCGGACAGCTTCCCGGCTAAATACGAGCAGTACTTC. Complete variable domain (other parts from reference TRBV30 and TRBJ2-7): SQTIHQWPATLVQPVGSPLSLECTVEGTSNPNLYWYRQAAGRGLQLLFYSVGIGQISSEVPQNLSASRPQDRQFILSSKKLLLSDSGFYLCAWSPPDSFPAKYEQYFGPGTRLTVT.